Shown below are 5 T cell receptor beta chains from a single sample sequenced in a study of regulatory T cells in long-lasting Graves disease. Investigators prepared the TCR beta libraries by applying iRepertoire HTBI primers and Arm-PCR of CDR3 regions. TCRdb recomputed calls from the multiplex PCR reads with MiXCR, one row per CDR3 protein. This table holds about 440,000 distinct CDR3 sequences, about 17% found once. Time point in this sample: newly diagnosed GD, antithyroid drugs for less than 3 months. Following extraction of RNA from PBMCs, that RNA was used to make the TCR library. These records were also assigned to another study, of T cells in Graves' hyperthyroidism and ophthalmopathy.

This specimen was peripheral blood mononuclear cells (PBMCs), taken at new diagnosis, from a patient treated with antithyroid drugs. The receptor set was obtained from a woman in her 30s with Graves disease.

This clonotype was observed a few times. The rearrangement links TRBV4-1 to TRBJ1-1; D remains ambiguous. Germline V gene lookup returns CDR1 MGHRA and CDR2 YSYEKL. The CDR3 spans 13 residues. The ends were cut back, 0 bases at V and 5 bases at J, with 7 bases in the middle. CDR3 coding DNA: TGCGCCAGCAGCCAAGACTCGTGGACTGAAGCTTTCTTT. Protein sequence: CASSQDSWTEAFF.

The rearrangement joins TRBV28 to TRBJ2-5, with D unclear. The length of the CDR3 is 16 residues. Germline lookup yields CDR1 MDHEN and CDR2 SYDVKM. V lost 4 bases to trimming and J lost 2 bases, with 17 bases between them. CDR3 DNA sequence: TGTGCCAGCAGTTCGAGGATCCGACACACTCAAGAGACCCAGTACTTC. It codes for CASSSRIRHTQETQYF.

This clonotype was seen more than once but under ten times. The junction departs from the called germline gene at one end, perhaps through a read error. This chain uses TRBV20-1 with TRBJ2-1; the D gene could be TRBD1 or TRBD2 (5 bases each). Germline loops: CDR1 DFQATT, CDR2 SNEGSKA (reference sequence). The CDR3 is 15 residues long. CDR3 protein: CGAVPGRGGYNEQFF. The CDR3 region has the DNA TGCGGTGCTGTCCCGGGCCGGGGCGGCTACAATGAGCAGTTCTTC.

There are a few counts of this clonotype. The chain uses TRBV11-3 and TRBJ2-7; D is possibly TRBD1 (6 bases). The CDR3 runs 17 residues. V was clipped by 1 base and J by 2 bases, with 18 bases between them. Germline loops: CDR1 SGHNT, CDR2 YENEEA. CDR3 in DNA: TGTGCCAGCAGCTTAGGATTCAGACAGGACAAGACCTACGAGCAGTACTTC. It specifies CASSLGFRQDKTYEQYF.

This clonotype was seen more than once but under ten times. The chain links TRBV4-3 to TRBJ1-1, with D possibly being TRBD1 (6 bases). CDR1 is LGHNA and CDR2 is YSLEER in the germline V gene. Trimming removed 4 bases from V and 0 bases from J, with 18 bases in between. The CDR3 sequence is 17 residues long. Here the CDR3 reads CASSPDPGTSMNTEAFF. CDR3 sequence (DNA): TGCGCCAGCAGCCCCGACCCGGGGACAAGTATGAACACTGAAGCTTTCTTT.